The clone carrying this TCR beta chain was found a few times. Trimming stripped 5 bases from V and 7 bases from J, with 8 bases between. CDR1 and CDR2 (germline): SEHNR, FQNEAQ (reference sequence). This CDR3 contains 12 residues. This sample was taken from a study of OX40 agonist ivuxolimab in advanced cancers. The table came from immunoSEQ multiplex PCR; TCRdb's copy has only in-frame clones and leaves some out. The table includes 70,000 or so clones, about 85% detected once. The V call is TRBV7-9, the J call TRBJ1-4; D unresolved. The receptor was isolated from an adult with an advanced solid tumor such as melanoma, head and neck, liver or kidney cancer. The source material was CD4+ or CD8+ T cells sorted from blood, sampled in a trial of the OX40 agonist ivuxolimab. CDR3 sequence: CASSPFGEKLFF. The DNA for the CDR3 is TGTGCCAGCAGCCCGTTCGGTGAAAAACTGTTTTTT.